A single sample gave rise to the 15 T cell receptor beta chains below, sequenced in a study of blood T cell repertoires in COVID-19 (dated by TCRdb to the early 2020s). The library came from the immunoSEQ multiplex PCR assay. Not all clones reach the TCRdb copy of this immuneACCESS table, which keeps in-frame sequences only. Checked studies attribute under half of the gap to unresolved V genes and leave the rest unexplained. The sample profile shows 180,000 or so clones; over 70% of them were found once. The ten largest make up over 10% of the sample. The sequenced material came from PBMCs or T cells enriched from blood (not recorded which). The receptor set was obtained from a woman aged 60-70 years who had recovered from COVID-19.

The chain recombines TRBV2 with TRBJ1-5; TRBD1 aligns across 7 bases. V dropped 6 bases and J dropped 7; count of bases not matched to a gene: 9. Per the germline V gene, CDR1 is SNHLY and CDR2 is FYNNEI. There are 14 residues in the CDR3. CDR3 protein: CASSQGTEQQPQHF. In DNA form, the CDR3 reads TGTGCCAGCAGCCAAGGGACAGAGCAACAGCCCCAGCATTTT. The whole variable domain, remainder taken from reference TRBV2 and TRBJ1-5, is EPEVTQTPSHQVTQMGQEVILRCVPISNHLYFYWYRQILGQKVEFLVSFYNNEISEKSEIFDDQFSVERPDGSNFTLKIRSTKLEDSAMYFCASSQGTEQQPQHFGDGTRLSIL.

The CDR3 DNA reads as TGTGCCAGCAGCCCAGGGGGGCTGGCTCAGCCCCAGCATTTT. Its protein is CASSPGGLAQPQHF. The chain carries TRBV7-2 and TRBJ1-5; the match to TRBD1 covers 7 bases. The CDR3 runs to 14 residues. From germline, CDR1 is SGHTA and CDR2 FQGNSA. V dropped 5 bases and J dropped 6; count of bases not matched to a gene: 7.

The rearrangement links TRBV6-1 to TRBJ1-3; D is undetermined. V gave up 1 base and J gave up 4 bases, with 14 bases separating them. Germline CDR1 and CDR2: MNHNS and SASEGT. The CDR3 spans 16 residues. This chain's CDR3 is CASSEVGPLVGNTIYF. The CDR3 bases are TGTGCCAGCAGTGAAGTTGGCCCCTTGGTCGGAAACACCATATATTTT.

The sample holds one count of this clone. The chain employs TRBV18 and TRBJ2-5, with D perhaps TRBD1 (6 bases). This CDR3 is built from 15 residues. The germline V gene has CDR1 KGHSH and CDR2 LQKENI. V was clipped by 0 bases and J by 1 base, with 9 bases between them. CDR3 region: CASSPPVRGQETQYF. CDR3 bases: TGTGCCAGCTCACCACCGGTCAGGGGCCAAGAGACCCAGTACTTC.

This chain connects TRBV4-1 to TRBJ2-2; a weak D match, TRBD2 (6 bases). The V and J ends lost 1 base and 4 bases respectively, with 13 bases between them. The CDR3 has 16 residues. Germline V gives CDR1 MGHRA, CDR2 YSYEKL. CDR3 amino acids: CASSQAGTYFTGELFF. The CDR3 region has the DNA TGCGCCAGCAGCCAAGCCGGGACTTACTTCACCGGGGAGCTGTTTTTT.

There are a few counts of this clone. This chain joins TRBV5-1 and TRBJ1-2, with D perhaps TRBD1 (6 bases). The CDR3 runs to 13 residues. Trimming stripped 3 bases from V and 2 bases from J, with 8 bases between. Germline CDR1 is SGHRS and CDR2 is YFSETQ. The CDR3 here is CASSYGQNYGYTF. The CDR3 nucleotides read TGCGCCAGCAGCTACGGACAGAACTATGGCTACACCTTC. The whole variable domain, remainder taken from reference TRBV5-1 and TRBJ1-2, is KAGVTQTPRYLIKTRGQQVTLSCSPISGHRSVSWYQQTPGQGLQFLFEYFSETQRNKGNFPGRFSGRQFSNSRSEMNVSTLELGDSALYLCASSYGQNYGYTFGSGTRLTVV.

This chain joins TRBV19 and TRBJ2-1, with 7 bases lining up with TRBD2. V shed 7 bases, J shed 9 bases, and the junction held 12 bases outside the gene matches. Per germline, CDR1 LNHDA and CDR2 SQIVND (reference sequence). The CDR3 contains 14 residues. The CDR3 nucleotides read TGTGCCAGTACCCCGGGACTACTGCGGGCTGAGCAGTTCTTC. This sequence encodes CASTPGLLRAEQFF.

In regard to this clone: One end of the junction does not line up with germline, which may come from a read error. This rearrangement joins TRBV7-7 to TRBJ2-2; 11 nucleotides align to TRBD2. The germline gives CDR1 SSHAT, CDR2 FNYEAQ (reference sequence). This CDR3 region has 17 residues. DNA for the CDR3: TGTGCTAGCAGCTTAGCGGCTAGCGGGGGGACCACCGGGGAGCTGTTTTTT. Translating it yields CASSLAASGGTTGELFF.

This chain joins TRBV5-1 and TRBJ2-3, with TRBD2 matching 9 bases. CDR3 length equals 15 residues. The germline V gene encodes CDR1 SGHRS and CDR2 YFSETQ. The V and J ends lost 4 bases and 5 bases, in that order; junction bases with no gene match: 8. The CDR3 protein is CASSPGGGAKDTQYF. Here the CDR3 DNA reads TGCGCCAGCAGCCCCGGCGGGGGGGCGAAAGATACGCAGTATTTT.

The chain is built from TRBV5-1 and TRBJ2-5, with D maybe TRBD1 (5 bases). Germline V gene sequence: CDR1 SGHRS, CDR2 YFSETQ. The CDR3 is 14 residues long. The V end lost 5 bases, the J end lost 2 bases, and 13 bases lay between the germline ends. CDR3 sequence (DNA): TGCGCCAGCAGAACGACAGACCTACAAGAGACCCAGTACTTC. As protein: CASRTTDLQETQYF.

This clone was found once. For the CDR3, the DNA is TGTGCCAGCAGCCTAGTACAGGGGAACACCGGGGAGCTGTTTTTT. Amino acid sequence: CASSLVQGNTGELFF. The chain combines TRBV5-5 with TRBJ2-2, with D maybe TRBD1 (6 bases). The CDR3 is 15 residues long. Trimming pared 4 bases from V and 1 base from J, leaving 11 bases between. Germline values: CDR1 SGHKS, CDR2 YYEKEE (reference sequence). Variable domain in full (rest from reference TRBV5-5 and TRBJ2-2): DAGVTQSPTHLIKTRGQQVTLRCSPISGHKSVSWYQQVLGQGPQFIFQYYEKEERGRGNFPDRFSARQFPNYSSELNVNALLLGDSALYLCASSLVQGNTGELFFGEGSRLTVL.

This clone was seen a handful of times. This chain connects TRBV11-2 to TRBJ2-1, with D possibly TRBD2 on 7 matching bases. Trimming removed 4 bases at V and 0 bases at J, with 19 bases between. The germline CDR1 and CDR2 sequences are SGHAT and FQNNGV. This CDR3 has 18 residues. The CDR3 DNA follows: TGTGCCAGCAGCTCCTGGCGGGGGCCCCGAAGCTCCTACAATGAGCAGTTCTTC. Translating gives CASSSWRGPRSSYNEQFF.

The chain links TRBV18 to TRBJ2-5; D might be TRBD1 (6 bases). V gave up 2 bases and J gave up 3 bases, with 7 bases separating them. The CDR3 totals 13 residues. The V gene's germline CDR1 is KGHSH and CDR2 LQKENI. Here the CDR3 DNA reads TGTGCCAGCTCACCAGGGGGCGAAGAGACCCAGTACTTC. Protein sequence: CASSPGGEETQYF.

The V call is TRBV6-4, the J call TRBJ1-1, with 10 bases fitting TRBD1. With 7 bases clipped from V and 5 bases from J, the junction kept 7 bases outside the gene matches. Per the germline V gene, CDR1 is MRHNA and CDR2 is SNTAGT. The CDR3 sequence is 14 residues long. The CDR3 sequence is CASIDRTGGTEAFF. The CDR3 bases are TGTGCCAGCATAGACCGGACAGGGGGGACTGAAGCTTTCTTT.

V and J are TRBV19 and TRBJ1-1; tentative D call: TRBD1 (6 bases). There are 18 residues in the CDR3. Deletions cut 5 bases from V and 9 bases from J, with 31 bases between. Germline values: CDR1 LNHDA, CDR2 SQIVND (reference sequence). The CDR3 loop is CASSSYHPRTDPRFKAFF. For the CDR3, the DNA is TGTGCCAGTAGTTCTTACCACCCGAGGACAGACCCGCGGTTCAAAGCTTTCTTT.